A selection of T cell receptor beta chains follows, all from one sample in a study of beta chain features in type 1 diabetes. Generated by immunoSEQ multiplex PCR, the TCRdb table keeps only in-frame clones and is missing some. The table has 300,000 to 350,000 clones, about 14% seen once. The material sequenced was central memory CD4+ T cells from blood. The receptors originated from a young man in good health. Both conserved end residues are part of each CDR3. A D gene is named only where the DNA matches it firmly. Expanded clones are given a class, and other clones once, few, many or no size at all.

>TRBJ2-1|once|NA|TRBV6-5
TGTGCCAGCAGTTACAACGGCGCAAACAATGAGCAGTTCTTC
CASSYNGANNEQFF
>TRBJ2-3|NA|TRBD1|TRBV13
TGTGCCAGCAGCCCCGGACAGGGAAGGGAGGATACGCAGTATTTT
CASSPGQGREDTQYF
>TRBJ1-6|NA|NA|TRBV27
TGTGCCAGCAGTGAAGCCCGTCTCAATTCACCCCTCCACTTT
CASSEARLNSPLHF
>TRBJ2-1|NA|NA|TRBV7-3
TGTGCCAGCAGCCCCTCCAAGGCCCGAATGAATGAGCAGTTCTTC
CASSPSKARMNEQFF
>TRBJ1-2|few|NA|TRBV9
TGTGCCAGCAGCGTAGAGGCAGGGCGGGCTGGCTACACCTTC
CASSVEAGRAGYTF
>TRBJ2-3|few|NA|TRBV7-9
TGTGCCAGCAGCTCTGTCATGGGGGTTGATACGCAGTATTTT
CASSSVMGVDTQYF
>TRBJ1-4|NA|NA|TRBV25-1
TGTGCCAGCGTGGGGGGGTTTAGTGAAAAACTGTTTTTT
CASVGGFSEKLFF
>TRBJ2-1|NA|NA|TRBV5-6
TGTGCCAGCAGCCTCAAGATGGGGGTGGCCTCCTACAATGAGCAGTTCTTC
CASSLKMGVASYNEQFF
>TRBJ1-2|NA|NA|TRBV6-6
TGTGCCAGCTCCCCAAGGGGGGGAAGTGGCTACACCTTC
CASSPRGGSGYTF
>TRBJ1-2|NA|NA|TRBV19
TGTGCCAGTAGTATTGGGCAGGGAGGCGGCTACACCTTC
CASSIGQGGGYTF
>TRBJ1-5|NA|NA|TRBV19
TGTGCCAGTAGTATCCCCCCTGGACACGCCAATCAGCCCCAGCATTTT
CASSIPPGHANQPQHF
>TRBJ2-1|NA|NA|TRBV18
TGTGCCAGCTCACCACCGGAGAAACGGACCGAGCAGTTCTTC
CASSPPEKRTEQFF
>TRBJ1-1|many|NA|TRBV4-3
TGCGCCAGCAGCCAAGAGTTTAGGGACACTGAAGCTTTCTTT
CASSQEFRDTEAFF
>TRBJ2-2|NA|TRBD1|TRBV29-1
TGCAGCGTGGGGGACAGGCCCACCGGGGAGCTGTTTTTT
CSVGDRPTGELFF
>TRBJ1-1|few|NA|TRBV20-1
TGCAGGGCGGAGGCAGACGGTGAAGCTTTCTTT
CRAEADGEAFF
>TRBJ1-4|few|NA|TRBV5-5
TGTGCCAGCAGCTTGGAGGTCCCTTGGGGGCCTAGGGAAAAACTGTTTTTT
CASSLEVPWGPREKLFF
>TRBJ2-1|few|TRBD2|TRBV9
TGTGCCAGCAGCGAACTAGCGAACTCTGGCAATGAGCAGTTCTTC
CASSELANSGNEQFF
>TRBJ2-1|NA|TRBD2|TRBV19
TGTGCCAGTAGGGAGCGGGGAGAAAGGTGGAATGAGCAGTTCTTC
CASRERGERWNEQFF
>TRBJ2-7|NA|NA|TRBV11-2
TGTGCCAGCAGCTTAGACGGCAGGGGTGTGCAGTACTTC
CASSLDGRGVQYF
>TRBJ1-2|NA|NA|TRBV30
TGTGCCTGGAGTGAGGGCCGAAACTATGGCTACACCTTC
CAWSEGRNYGYTF
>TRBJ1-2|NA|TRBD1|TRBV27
TGTGCCAGCAGGGACAGGGTATATGGCTACACCTTC
CASRDRVYGYTF
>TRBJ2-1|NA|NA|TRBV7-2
TGTGCCAGCAGCCCCCTGGGGGTACCCTACAATGAGCAGTTCTTC
CASSPLGVPYNEQFF
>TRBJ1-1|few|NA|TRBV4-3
TGCGCCAGCAGCCAAGATCTTTGGGGGGCCGACACTGAAGCTTTCTTT
CASSQDLWGADTEAFF
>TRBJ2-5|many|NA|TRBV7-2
TGTGCCAGCAGCTTGGCTAGAGAGACCCAGTACTTC
CASSLARETQYF
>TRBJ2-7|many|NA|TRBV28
TGTGCCAGCAGTCTAAACTACGAGCAGTACTTC
CASSLNYEQYF
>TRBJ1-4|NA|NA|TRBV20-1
TGCAGTGCTAAGTTGGGAGAAAAACTGTTTTTT
CSAKLGEKLFF
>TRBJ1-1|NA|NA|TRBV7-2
TGTGCCAGCAGCTTAGAGCCTTCCAGGGTTGACACTGAAGCTTTCTTT
CASSLEPSRVDTEAFF
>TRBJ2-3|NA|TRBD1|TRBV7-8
TGTGCCAGCAGCTCTACAGGGGGCCGAAGCACAGATACGCAGTATTTT
CASSSTGGRSTDTQYF
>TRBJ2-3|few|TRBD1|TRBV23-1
TGCGCCAGCAGTCAACACGCCGGGACAGGGGTTAGCACAGATACGCAGTATTTT
CASSQHAGTGVSTDTQYF
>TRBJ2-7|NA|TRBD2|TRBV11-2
TGTGCCAGCAGCTCCGGGACTAGCGGGGGGGCGTGGTACGAGCAGTACTTC
CASSSGTSGGAWYEQYF
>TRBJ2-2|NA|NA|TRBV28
TGTGCCAGCAGTTTGGCGGCCCAGGGACCGAACACCGGGGAGCTGTTTTTT
CASSLAAQGPNTGELFF
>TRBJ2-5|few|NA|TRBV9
TGTGCCAGCAGCTTCACCCAGGGGAGAGAAGAGACCCAGTACTTC
CASSFTQGREETQYF
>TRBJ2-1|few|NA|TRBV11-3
TGTGCCAGCAGTCCCGCTCCGGGTGAGCAGTTCTTC
CASSPAPGEQFF
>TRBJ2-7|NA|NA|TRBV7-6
TGTGCCAGCAGCCAGAAGGGGAAAGATGACTACGAGCAGTACTTC
CASSQKGKDDYEQYF
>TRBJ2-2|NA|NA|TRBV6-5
TGTGCCAGCAGCCAGAGTTACACTGGGGAGCTGTTTTTT
CASSQSYTGELFF
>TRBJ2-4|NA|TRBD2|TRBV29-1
TGCAGCGCCTCGGGACTAGCGGGGGTAGGGGCCAAAAACATTCAGTACTTC
CSASGLAGVGAKNIQYF
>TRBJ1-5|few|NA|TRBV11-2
TGTGCCAGCAGCTTACGGGGGCAGCAGCCCCAGCATTTT
CASSLRGQQPQHF
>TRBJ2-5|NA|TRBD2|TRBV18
TGTGCCAGCTCACCATTCGTATCCGGGACTAGCGGGACACAAGAGACCCAGTACTTC
CASSPFVSGTSGTQETQYF
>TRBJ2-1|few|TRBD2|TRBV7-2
TGTGCCAGCAGCCCAGGAGGAGCGGGGTACAATGAGCAGTTCTTC
CASSPGGAGYNEQFF
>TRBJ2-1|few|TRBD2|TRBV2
TGTGCCAGCAGGAGAGGACTAGCGAGACGGTCATCCTACAATGAGCAGTTCTTC
CASRRGLARRSSYNEQFF
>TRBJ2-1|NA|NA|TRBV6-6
TGTGCCAGCAGTTACTCGAAGTCAGGGCGGGAGTTCTTC
CASSYSKSGREFF
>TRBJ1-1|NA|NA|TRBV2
TGTGCCAGCACCCCGGACAGCATGAACACTGAAGCTTTCTTT
CASTPDSMNTEAFF
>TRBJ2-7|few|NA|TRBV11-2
TGTGCCAGCAGCTTTTCTGGCGGAACATACTACGAGCAGTACTTC
CASSFSGGTYYEQYF
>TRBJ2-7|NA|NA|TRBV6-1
TGTGCCAGCACCCGGGACTTCGGACCCTACGAGCAGTACTTC
CASTRDFGPYEQYF
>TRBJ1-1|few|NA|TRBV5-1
TGCGCCAGCAGCTTGGCCGGGGCCCCTAACACTGAAGCTTTCTTT
CASSLAGAPNTEAFF
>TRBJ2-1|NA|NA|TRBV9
TGTGCCAGCAGCGTAAGCATCCCCTCCTACAATGAGCAGTTCTTC
CASSVSIPSYNEQFF
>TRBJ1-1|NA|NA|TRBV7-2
TGTGCCAGCAGCTTAGCCGGCGTGGAGTTCGGCACTGAAGCTTTCTTT
CASSLAGVEFGTEAFF
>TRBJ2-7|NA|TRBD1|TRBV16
TGTGCCGGCAGCCTGGACAGGTACGAGCAGTACTTC
CAGSLDRYEQYF
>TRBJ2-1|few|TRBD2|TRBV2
TGTGCCAGCATCACACAGCGGGAAGTCCACAATGAGCAGTTCTTC
CASITQREVHNEQFF
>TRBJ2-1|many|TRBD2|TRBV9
TGTGCCAGCAGCACACATAGCGGGAGTCACAATGAGCAGTTCTTC
CASSTHSGSHNEQFF
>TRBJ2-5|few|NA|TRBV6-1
TGTGCCATCAGCGCTGGGGGGGCCGAAGAGACCCAGTACTTC
CAISAGGAEETQYF
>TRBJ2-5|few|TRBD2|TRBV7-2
TGTGCCAGCAGCTCTCGAAGCGGGGGGCAAGAGACCCAGTACTTC
CASSSRSGGQETQYF
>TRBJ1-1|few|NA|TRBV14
TGTGCCAGCAGCCCCTACAAGGGTACGTCCACTGAAGCTTTCTTT
CASSPYKGTSTEAFF
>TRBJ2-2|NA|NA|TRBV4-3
TGCGCCAGCAGCCAAGATCGTAGGGTAGGGACCGGGGAGCTGTTTTTT
CASSQDRRVGTGELFF